This T cell receptor (beta chain) was identified during a study of shared clonotypes between healthy human individuals. Sequencing was performed with immunoSEQ multiplex PCR; in TCRdb, only in-frame clones are kept and a portion is missing. The profile covers 2,500,000 or so clones, with 93% appearing a single time and around 0.4% taken by the ten largest. With respect to this clone: Its antigen remains unidentified.

Study-level points and caveats: A handful of donors shared approximately 5% of their naive CD4 clonotypes.

This CDR3 contains 14 residues. Germline loops: CDR1 SNHLY, CDR2 FYNNEI. V shed 4 bases and J 2 bases; nucleotides not matched to a gene: 5. The TCR sequence derives from a man aged 18 to 29 in good health. Some clones in this sample may be carry-over from other donors' samples. This chain joins TRBV2 and TRBJ2-7; 7 bases line up with TRBD2. The source material was naive CD4+ T cells from PBMCs. Specified subset: CD45RA+ positively selected. CDR3 nucleotides: TGTGCCAGCAGTGTCGGGGGGATAACCTACGAGCAGTACTTC. Protein product: CASSVGGITYEQYF.